The 16 T cell receptor beta chains listed next were all sequenced from one sample in a study of T cell repertoires in cytomegalovirus infection. TCRdb redid the calling of the reads with MiXCR, one entry per CDR3 protein. The table shows around 94,000 distinct CDR3 sequences, with approximately 15% occurring only once. What was sequenced was PBMCs. The source is a human donor in good health (CMV status not recorded). Some clones in this sample may be carry-over from other donors' samples.

The rearrangement joins TRBV18 to TRBJ1-1; the D is unclear. This CDR3 has 12 amino acids. Germline V gene lookup returns CDR1 KGHSH and CDR2 LQKENI. V was clipped by 2 bases and J by 4 bases, with 5 bases between them. In nucleotides, the CDR3 is TGTGCCAGCTCACCATCGACCACTGAAGCTTTCTTT. It specifies CASSPSTTEAFF. Full variable domain (rest looked up from reference TRBV18 and TRBJ1-1): NAGVMQNPRHLVRRRGQEARLRCSPMKGHSHVYWYRQLPEEGLKFMVYLQKENIIDESGMPKERFSAEFPKEGPSILRIQQVVRGDSAAYFCASSPSTTEAFFGQGTRLTVV.

The sample holds a few counts of this clonotype. The chain employs TRBV19 and TRBJ1-2; D is uncertain. The CDR3 consists of 12 residues. Deletions cut 7 bases from V and 5 bases from J, with 11 bases between. CDR1 and CDR2 (germline): LNHDA, SQIVND (reference sequence). DNA for the CDR3: TGTGCCAGTAATAAGGACGGGTATGGCTACACCTTC. Its protein product is CASNKDGYGYTF. Full variable domain (outside the CDR3, taken from reference TRBV19 and TRBJ1-2): DGGITQSPKYLFRKEGQNVTLSCEQNLNHDAMYWYRQDPGQGLRLIYYSQIVNDFQKGDIAEGYSVSREKKESFPLTVTSAQKNPTAFYLCASNKDGYGYTFGSGTRLTVV.

Worth noting for this clonotype: Possible read error: a much larger clone is one base away. CDR3 sequence reads: CASSAWDGPFDYYGYTF. The CDR3 DNA is TGTGCCAGCAGTGCCTGGGACGGGCCGTTTGATTACTATGGCTACACCTTC. V is TRBV12-3 or TRBV12-4 and J is TRBJ1-2; TRBD1 is a possible D gene (5 bases). V was clipped by 5 bases and J by 3 bases, with 22 bases between them. The CDR3 totals 17 residues.

The V call is TRBV7-3, the J call TRBJ2-1; 11 bases line up with TRBD2. Germline CDR1 and CDR2: SGHTA and FQGTGA. V shed 1 base, J shed 10 bases, and the junction held 3 bases outside the gene matches. This CDR3 region has 14 residues. The CDR3 DNA is TGTGCCAGCAGCTTAAGTCCTAGCGGGGGGGAGCAGTTCTTC. Translated: CASSLSPSGGEQFF.

This clonotype was counted between two and nine times. CDR3 nucleotides: TGTGCCAGCAGCTTGACTCAGGAGGTATACAATGAGCAGTTCTTC. Its protein product is CASSLTQEVYNEQFF. The chain couples TRBV11-2 to TRBJ2-1, with D perhaps TRBD2 (5 bases). Germline CDR1 reads SGHAT; CDR2 reads FQNNGV. The CDR3 spans 15 residues. V was cut by 3 bases and J by 4 bases, with 13 bases left in between.

This clonotype was counted ten times or more. This rearrangement joins TRBV7-2 to TRBJ1-2; TRBD1 aligns across 8 bases. The CDR3 has 17 residues. Germline CDR1 SGHTA, CDR2 FQGNSA. The ends lost 1 base at V and 4 bases at J; junction bases unmatched: 11. CDR3 sequence: CASSLDGWGQEAYGYTF. CDR3 DNA sequence: TGTGCCAGCAGCTTAGATGGCTGGGGACAGGAGGCCTATGGCTACACCTTC.

The chain carries TRBV7-9 and TRBJ2-1; D may be TRBD2 (5 bases). This CDR3 has 15 amino acids. Germline values: CDR1 SEHNR, CDR2 FQNEAQ (reference sequence). The germline V and J ends were trimmed by 5 bases and 0 bases, with 11 bases remaining between them. The CDR3 loop reads CASSRRGSSYNEQFF. CDR3 nucleotides: TGTGCCAGCAGCCGTCGGGGAAGCTCCTACAATGAGCAGTTCTTC.

This clonotype was picked up many times. The chain employs TRBV14 and TRBJ1-5, with 8 bases fitting TRBD1. Germline loops: CDR1 SGHDN, CDR2 FVKESK. Trimming cost V 4 bases and J 3 bases; bases outside gene matches: 2. The CDR3 length is 14 residues. CDR3 sequence (DNA): TGTGCCAGCAGCCCAGGGGGCATCAATCAGCCCCAGCATTTT. It translates to CASSPGGINQPQHF.

This clonotype has at least ten counts. The genes are TRBV7-9 and TRBJ2-1; D uncertain. This CDR3 is 12 amino acids long. Between the trimmed V and J ends, which lost 5 bases and 6 bases, there was a span of 8 bases. Germline CDR1 reads SEHNR; CDR2 reads FQNEAQ (reference sequence). CDR3 residues: CASSPLSNEQFF. For the CDR3, the DNA is TGTGCCAGCAGCCCGCTGAGCAATGAGCAGTTCTTC.

The table lists this clonotype with many counts. The chain joins TRBV5-6 to TRBJ2-1, with a tentative D call TRBD2 (6 bases). CDR1 and CDR2 from the germline V gene are SGHDT and YYEEEE. The CDR3 runs to 15 residues. Trimming pared 2 bases from V and 0 bases from J, leaving 9 bases between. The CDR3 bases are TGTGCCAGCAGCTTTATGGGGGGCTCCTACAATGAGCAGTTCTTC. Its protein is CASSFMGGSYNEQFF. The variable domain in full, with the rest retrieved from reference TRBV5-6 and TRBJ2-1, is DAGVTQSPTHLIKTRGQQVTLRCSPKSGHDTVSWYQQALGQGPQFIFQYYEEEERQRGNFPDRFSGHQFPNYSSELNVNALLLGDSALYLCASSFMGGSYNEQFFGPGTRLTVL.

This clonotype was detected ten times or more. This chain uses TRBV6-2 or TRBV6-3 with TRBJ2-3; a possible D gene is TRBD2 (5 bases). The CDR3 sequence is 17 residues long. The V gene's germline CDR1 is MNHEY and CDR2 SVGEGT. The V gene lost 4 bases and the J gene lost 6 bases, with 23 bases spanning the gap. In DNA, the CDR3 is TGTGCCAGCAGTTCTACGGAACTAGATGGCCCCGCGGATACGCAGTATTTT. Translating it yields CASSSTELDGPADTQYF.

This clonotype has a handful of counts. The chain recombines TRBV7-3 with TRBJ2-1; D may be TRBD1 (5 bases). The CDR3 is 15 amino acids. Germline V lookup: CDR1 SGHTA, CDR2 FQGTGA. V lost 1 base to trimming and J lost 7 bases, with 14 bases between them. The CDR3 region is CASSLNYVAGNEQFF. CDR3 bases: TGTGCCAGCAGCTTAAACTACGTGGCAGGGAATGAGCAGTTCTTC.

This clonotype was picked up many times. The chain carries TRBV7-2 and TRBJ2-5; D is possibly TRBD2 (5 bases). The V gene's germline CDR1 is SGHTA and CDR2 FQGNSA. Trimming took 6 bases from V and 3 from J, leaving 14 bases between them. The CDR3 totals 14 residues. The CDR3 nucleotides read TGTGCCAGCAGTTTGACCTACGGGGAAGAGACCCAGTACTTC. Encoded protein: CASSLTYGEETQYF.

The chain employs TRBV12-3 or TRBV12-4 and TRBJ1-2; TRBD1 agrees at 8 bases. V lost 7 bases and J lost 1; bases outside the gene matches: 2. This CDR3 has 13 amino acids. The CDR3 DNA follows: TGTGCCAGCACAGGGGGCAGTAACTATGGCTACACCTTC. It translates to CASTGGSNYGYTF.

The rearrangement links TRBV6-5 to TRBJ2-2; D ambiguous. Germline V gives CDR1 MNHEY, CDR2 SVGAGI. Between the trimmed V and J ends, which lost 2 bases and 4 bases, there was a span of 11 bases. CDR3 length: 15 amino acids. The CDR3 bases are TGTGCCAGCAGTTACCTTAGCCCCCCCACCGGGGAGCTGTTTTTT. The encoded protein is CASSYLSPPTGELFF.

This clonotype occurred a few times. The rearrangement uses TRBV20-1 and TRBJ1-1; D ambiguous. Looked up from germline, CDR1 is DFQATT and CDR2 is SNEGSKA (reference sequence). Trimming shortened V by 6 bases and J by 8 bases, and 7 bases separated the two germline ends. The CDR3 runs 9 residues. The CDR3, as DNA: TGCAGTGCCAGATTAGAAGCTTTCTTT. It codes for CSARLEAFF.